This TCR beta chain was recorded in a study of blood T cell repertoires in COVID-19. As for the study in general: Samples taken during acute and convalescent COVID-19 were collected in the United States, Italy and Spain.

Clinical history reported by participants formed the basis on which cohorts were assigned. Two negative PCRs, clearance, or symptom resolution characterized the recovered Cohort 3 donors. Original data processing: From reference gene primer amplification, estimates of nucleated cell counts were derived. The assay was immunoSEQ multiplex PCR, and TCRdb's table has in-frame clones only and misses some. The DNA was the basis for D and trimming; V, J and clone size are from that table. The data hold approximately 280,000 clones, with about 90% observed a single time. V was pared by 0 bases and J by 6 bases, with 11 bases between. The CDR3 is made up of 15 amino acids. Germline V gives CDR1 MNHEY, CDR2 SVGAGI.

The chain uses TRBV6-5 and TRBJ2-2; the D is unclear. This TCR derives from a woman aged 55-69 years who had recovered from COVID-19. The sample was PBMCs or T cells enriched from blood (not recorded which). CDR3 sequence: CASSYSRGTPGELFF. The CDR3 DNA reads as TGTGCCAGCAGTTACTCGCGTGGTACCCCCGGGGAGCTGTTTTTT.